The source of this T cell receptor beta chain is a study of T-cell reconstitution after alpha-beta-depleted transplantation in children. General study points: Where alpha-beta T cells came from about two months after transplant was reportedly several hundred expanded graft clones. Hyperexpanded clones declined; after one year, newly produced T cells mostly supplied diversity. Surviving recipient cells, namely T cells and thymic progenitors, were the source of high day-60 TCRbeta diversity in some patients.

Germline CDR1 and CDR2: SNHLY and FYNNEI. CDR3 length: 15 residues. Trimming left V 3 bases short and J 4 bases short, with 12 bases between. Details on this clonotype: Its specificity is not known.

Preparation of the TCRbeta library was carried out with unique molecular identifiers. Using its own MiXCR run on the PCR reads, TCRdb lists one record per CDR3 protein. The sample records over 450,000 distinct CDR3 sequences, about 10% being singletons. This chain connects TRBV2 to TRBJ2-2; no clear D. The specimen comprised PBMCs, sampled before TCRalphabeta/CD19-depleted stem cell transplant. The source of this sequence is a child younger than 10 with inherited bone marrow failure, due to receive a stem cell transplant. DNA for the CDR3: TGTGCCAGCAGTGACGCGGTCCCGACCACCGGGGAGCTGTTTTTT. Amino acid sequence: CASSDAVPTTGELFF.